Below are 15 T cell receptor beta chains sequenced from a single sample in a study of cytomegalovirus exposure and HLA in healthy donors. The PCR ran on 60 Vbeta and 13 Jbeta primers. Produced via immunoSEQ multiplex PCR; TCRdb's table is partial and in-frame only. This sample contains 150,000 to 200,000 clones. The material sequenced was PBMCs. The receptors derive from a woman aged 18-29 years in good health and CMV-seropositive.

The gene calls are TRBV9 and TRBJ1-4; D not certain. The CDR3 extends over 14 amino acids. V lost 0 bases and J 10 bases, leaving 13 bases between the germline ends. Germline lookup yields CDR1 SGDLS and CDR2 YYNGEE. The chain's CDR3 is CASSVGFDGGKLFF. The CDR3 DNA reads TGTGCCAGCAGCGTAGGATTTGACGGAGGAAAACTGTTTTTT.

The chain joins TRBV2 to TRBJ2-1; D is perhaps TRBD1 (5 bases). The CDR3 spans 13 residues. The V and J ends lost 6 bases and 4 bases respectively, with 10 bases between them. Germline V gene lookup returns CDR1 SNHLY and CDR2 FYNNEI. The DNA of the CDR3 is TGTGCCAGCAGGGGGCGGCAGTACAATGAGCAGTTCTTC. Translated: CASRGRQYNEQFF.

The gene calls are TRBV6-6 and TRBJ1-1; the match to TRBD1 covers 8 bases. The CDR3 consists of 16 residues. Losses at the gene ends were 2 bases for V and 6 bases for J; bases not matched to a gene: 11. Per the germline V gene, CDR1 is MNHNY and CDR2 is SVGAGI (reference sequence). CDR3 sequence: CASSYPATGVDPEAFF. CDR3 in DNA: TGTGCCAGCAGTTACCCAGCGACAGGGGTCGATCCTGAAGCTTTCTTT.

CDR3 in DNA: TGCGCCAGCAGCCAAGGACAGGGGAATTCACCCCTCCACTTT. Translation gives CASSQGQGNSPLHF. The rearrangement joins TRBV4-3 to TRBJ1-6, with TRBD1 matching 8 bases. Germline V CDR1 and CDR2: LGHNA, YSLEER. J lost 7 bases, V lost 1 base, and 0 bases had no gene match. The CDR3 is 14 residues long.

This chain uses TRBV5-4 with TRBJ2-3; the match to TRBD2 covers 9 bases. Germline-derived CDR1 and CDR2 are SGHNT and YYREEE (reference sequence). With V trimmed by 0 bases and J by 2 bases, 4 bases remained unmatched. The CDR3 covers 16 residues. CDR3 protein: CASSLASGTFTDTQYF. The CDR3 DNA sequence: TGTGCCAGCAGCTTGGCTAGCGGGACATTCACAGATACGCAGTATTTT.

CDR3 nucleotide sequence: TGTGCCATCAGTCGCGGGGTCTCCGAGCAGTACTTC. This sequence encodes CAISRGVSEQYF. The rearrangement uses TRBV10-3 and TRBJ2-7, with D possibly matching TRBD2 (6 bases). The CDR3 spans 12 residues. Trimming took 5 bases from V and 6 from J, leaving 11 bases between them. Per germline, CDR1 ENHRY and CDR2 SYGVKD.

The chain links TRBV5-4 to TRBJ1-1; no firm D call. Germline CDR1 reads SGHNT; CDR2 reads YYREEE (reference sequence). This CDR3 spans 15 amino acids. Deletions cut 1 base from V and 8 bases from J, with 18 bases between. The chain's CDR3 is CASSLIPFFAGEAFF. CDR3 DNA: TGTGCCAGCAGCTTGATCCCCTTTTTTGCGGGGGAAGCTTTCTTT. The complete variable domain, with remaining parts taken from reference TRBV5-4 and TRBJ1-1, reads ETGVTQSPTHLIKTRGQQVTLRCSSQSGHNTVSWYQQALGQGPQFIFQYYREEENGRGNFPPRFSGLQFPNYSSELNVNALELDDSALYLCASSLIPFFAGEAFFGQGTRLTVV.

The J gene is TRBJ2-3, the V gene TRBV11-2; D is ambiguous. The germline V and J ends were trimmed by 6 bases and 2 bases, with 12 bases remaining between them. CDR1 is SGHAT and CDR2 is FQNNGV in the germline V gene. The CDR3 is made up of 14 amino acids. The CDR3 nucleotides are TGTGCCAGCAGGCGACTCATAAACACAGATACGCAGTATTTT. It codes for CASRRLINTDTQYF.

The CDR3 DNA sequence: TGTGCCAGCAGCCCGAATCTCAGCTCCTACGAGCAGTACTTC. Translation gives CASSPNLSSYEQYF. V is TRBV28 and J is TRBJ2-7, with unresolved D. The germline V gene has CDR1 MDHEN and CDR2 SYDVKM. The V end was cut by 6 bases, the J end by 0 bases, with 12 bases between. CDR3 length equals 14 residues.

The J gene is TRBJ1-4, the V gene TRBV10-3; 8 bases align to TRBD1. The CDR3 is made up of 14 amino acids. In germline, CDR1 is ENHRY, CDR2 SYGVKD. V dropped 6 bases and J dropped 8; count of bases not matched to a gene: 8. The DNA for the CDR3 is TGTGCCATCAGGAATGACAGGGGTGAAGAAAAACTGTTTTTT. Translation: CAIRNDRGEEKLFF.

This chain's CDR3 is CASSIAPSSGGETQYF. Here the CDR3 DNA reads TGTGCCAGTAGTATAGCCCCCTCTAGCGGGGGGGAGACCCAGTACTTC. V gene TRBV19 combines with J gene TRBJ2-5; 11 positions agree with TRBD2. The CDR3 totals 16 residues. With 1 base clipped from V and 5 bases from J, the junction kept 6 bases outside the gene matches. Germline V gene lookup returns CDR1 LNHDA and CDR2 SQIVND (reference sequence).

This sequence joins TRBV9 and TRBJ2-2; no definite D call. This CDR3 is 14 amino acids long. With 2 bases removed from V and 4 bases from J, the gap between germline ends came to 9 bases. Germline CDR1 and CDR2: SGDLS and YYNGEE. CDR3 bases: TGTGCCAGCAGCGTTACAGCCTCCACCGGGGAGCTGTTTTTT. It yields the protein CASSVTASTGELFF.

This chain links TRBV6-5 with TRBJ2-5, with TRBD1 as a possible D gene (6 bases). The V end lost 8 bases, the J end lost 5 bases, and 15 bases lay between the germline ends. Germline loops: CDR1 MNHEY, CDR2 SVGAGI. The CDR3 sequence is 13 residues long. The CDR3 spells CASQTAGAETQYF. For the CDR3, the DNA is TGTGCCAGCCAGACAGCAGGGGCGGAGACCCAGTACTTC.

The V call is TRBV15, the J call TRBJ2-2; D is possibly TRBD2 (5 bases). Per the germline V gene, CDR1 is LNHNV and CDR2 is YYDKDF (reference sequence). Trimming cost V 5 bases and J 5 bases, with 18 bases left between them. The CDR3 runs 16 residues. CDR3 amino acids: CATSGSRRLGTGELFF. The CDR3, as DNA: TGTGCCACCAGCGGGAGCCGGAGATTAGGTACCGGGGAGCTGTTTTTT.

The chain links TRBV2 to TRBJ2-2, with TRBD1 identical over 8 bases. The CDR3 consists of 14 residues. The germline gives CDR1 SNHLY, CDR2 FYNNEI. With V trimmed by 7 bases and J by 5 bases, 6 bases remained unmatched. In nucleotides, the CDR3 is TGTGCCAGCACTGGGACAGGCCGGACCGGGGAGCTGTTTTTT. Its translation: CASTGTGRTGELFF.